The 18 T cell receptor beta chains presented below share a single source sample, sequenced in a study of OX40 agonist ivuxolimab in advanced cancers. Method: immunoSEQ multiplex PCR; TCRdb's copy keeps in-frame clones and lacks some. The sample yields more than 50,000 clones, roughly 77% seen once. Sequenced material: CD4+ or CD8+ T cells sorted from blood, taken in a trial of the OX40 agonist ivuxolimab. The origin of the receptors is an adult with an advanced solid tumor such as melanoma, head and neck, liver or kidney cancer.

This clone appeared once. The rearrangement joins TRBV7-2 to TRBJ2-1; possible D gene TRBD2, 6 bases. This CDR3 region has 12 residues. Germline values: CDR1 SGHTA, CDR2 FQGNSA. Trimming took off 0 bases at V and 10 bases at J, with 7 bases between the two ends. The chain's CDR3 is CASSLAGREQFF. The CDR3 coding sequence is TGTGCCAGCAGCTTAGCCGGGAGAGAGCAGTTCTTC. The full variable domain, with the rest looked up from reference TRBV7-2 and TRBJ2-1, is GAGVSQSPSNKVTEKGKDVELRCDPISGHTALYWYRQSLGQGLEFLIYFQGNSAPDKSGLPSDRFSAERTGGSVSTLTIQRTQQEDSAVYLCASSLAGREQFFGPGTRLTVL.

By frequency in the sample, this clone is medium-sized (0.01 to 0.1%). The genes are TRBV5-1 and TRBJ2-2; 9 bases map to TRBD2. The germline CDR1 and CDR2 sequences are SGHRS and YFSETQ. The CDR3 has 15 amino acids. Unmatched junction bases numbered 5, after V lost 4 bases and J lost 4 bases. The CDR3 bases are TGCGCCAGCAGCGTGACTAGCGGAACCACCGGGGAGCTGTTTTTT. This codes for CASSVTSGTTGELFF.

CDR3 nucleotide sequence: TGTGCCAGCTCACCCCCGGCAGGACCAACCTATGGCTACACCTTC. This translates into CASSPPAGPTYGYTF. This chain links TRBV18 with TRBJ1-2; D remains unclear. This CDR3 has 15 amino acids. Trimming cost V 3 bases and J 4 bases, with 15 bases left between them. The germline CDR1 and CDR2 sequences are KGHSH and LQKENI.

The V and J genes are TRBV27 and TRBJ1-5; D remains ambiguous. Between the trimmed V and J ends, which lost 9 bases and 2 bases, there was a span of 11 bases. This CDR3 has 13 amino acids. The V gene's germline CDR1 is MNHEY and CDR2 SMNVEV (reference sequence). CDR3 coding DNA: TGTGCCAGTCTCGGTGGGGGCAATCAGCCCCAGCATTTT. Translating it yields CASLGGGNQPQHF.

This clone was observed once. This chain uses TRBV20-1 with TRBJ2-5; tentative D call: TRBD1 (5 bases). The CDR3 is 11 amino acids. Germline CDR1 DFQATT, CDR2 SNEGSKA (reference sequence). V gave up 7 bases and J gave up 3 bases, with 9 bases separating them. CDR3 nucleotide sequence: TGCAGTGTTACAGGAGAAGAGACCCAGTACTTC. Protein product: CSVTGEETQYF.

The DNA of the CDR3 is TGTGCCAGCAGCTTCGGGAGTTCAGATACGCAGTATTTT. It yields the protein CASSFGSSDTQYF. This rearrangement joins TRBV7-8 to TRBJ2-3; possibly TRBD2 for D (6 bases). The CDR3 length is 13 residues. Per germline, CDR1 SGHVS and CDR2 FQNEAQ. V lost 3 bases, J lost 4 bases, and 8 bases lay in between.

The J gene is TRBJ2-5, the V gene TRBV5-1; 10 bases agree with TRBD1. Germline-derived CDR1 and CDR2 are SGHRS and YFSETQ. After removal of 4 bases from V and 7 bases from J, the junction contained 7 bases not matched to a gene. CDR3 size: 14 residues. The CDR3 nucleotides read TGCGCCAGCAGCGAGGGACAGGGGTTTGGGACCCAGTACTTC. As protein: CASSEGQGFGTQYF.

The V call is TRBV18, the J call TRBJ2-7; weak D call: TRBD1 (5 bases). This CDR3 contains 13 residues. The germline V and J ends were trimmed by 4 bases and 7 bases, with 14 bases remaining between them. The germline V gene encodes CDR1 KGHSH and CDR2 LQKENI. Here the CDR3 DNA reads TGTGCCAGCTCACGAGCAGGACACCCGGAGCAGTACTTC. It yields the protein CASSRAGHPEQYF.

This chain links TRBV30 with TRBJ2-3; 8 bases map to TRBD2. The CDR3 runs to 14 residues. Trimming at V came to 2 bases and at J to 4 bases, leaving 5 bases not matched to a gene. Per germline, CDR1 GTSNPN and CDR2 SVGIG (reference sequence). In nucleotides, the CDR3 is TGTGCCTGGAGTTGGCGGGAGGTCCCAGATACGCAGTATTTT. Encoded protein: CAWSWREVPDTQYF.

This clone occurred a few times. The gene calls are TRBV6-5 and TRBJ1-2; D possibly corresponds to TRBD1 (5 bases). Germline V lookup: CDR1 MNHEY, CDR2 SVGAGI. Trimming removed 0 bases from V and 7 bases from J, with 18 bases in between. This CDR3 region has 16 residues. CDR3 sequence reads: CASSYSGIQGLGGYTF. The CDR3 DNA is TGTGCCAGCAGTTACTCGGGGATTCAGGGACTTGGTGGCTACACCTTC.

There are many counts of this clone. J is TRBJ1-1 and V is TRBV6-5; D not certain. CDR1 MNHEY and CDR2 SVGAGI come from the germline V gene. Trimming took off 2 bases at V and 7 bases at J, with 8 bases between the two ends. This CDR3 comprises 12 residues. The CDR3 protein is CASSYDRREAFF. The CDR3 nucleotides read TGTGCCAGCAGTTACGATAGGCGTGAAGCTTTCTTT.

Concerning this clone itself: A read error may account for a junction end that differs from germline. CDR3 protein: CAGSRGNEQFF. DNA of the CDR3: TGTGCCGGCAGCCGCGGGAATGAGCAGTTCTTC. The chain combines TRBV28 with TRBJ2-1; D perhaps matches TRBD2 (5 bases). Germline V lookup: CDR1 MDHEN, CDR2 SYDVKM. This CDR3 is built from 11 residues.

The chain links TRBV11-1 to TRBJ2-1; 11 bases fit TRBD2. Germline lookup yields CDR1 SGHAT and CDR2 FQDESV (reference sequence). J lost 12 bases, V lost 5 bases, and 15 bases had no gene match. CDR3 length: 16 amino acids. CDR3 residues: CASSARTSGGNFAQFF. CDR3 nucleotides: TGTGCCAGCAGCGCCCGTACTAGCGGGGGTAATTTCGCGCAGTTCTTC.

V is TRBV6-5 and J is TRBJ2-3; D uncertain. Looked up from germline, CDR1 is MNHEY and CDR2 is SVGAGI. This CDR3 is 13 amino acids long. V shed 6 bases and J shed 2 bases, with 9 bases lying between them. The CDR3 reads CASSPAHTDTQYF. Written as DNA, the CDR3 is TGTGCCAGCAGCCCAGCCCACACAGATACGCAGTATTTT.

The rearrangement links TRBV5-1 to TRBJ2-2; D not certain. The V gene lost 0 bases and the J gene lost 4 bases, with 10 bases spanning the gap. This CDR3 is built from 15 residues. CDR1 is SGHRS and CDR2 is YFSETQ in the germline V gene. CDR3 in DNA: TGCGCCAGCAGCTTGGAGGGATCGAGCACCGGGGAGCTGTTTTTT. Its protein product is CASSLEGSSTGELFF.

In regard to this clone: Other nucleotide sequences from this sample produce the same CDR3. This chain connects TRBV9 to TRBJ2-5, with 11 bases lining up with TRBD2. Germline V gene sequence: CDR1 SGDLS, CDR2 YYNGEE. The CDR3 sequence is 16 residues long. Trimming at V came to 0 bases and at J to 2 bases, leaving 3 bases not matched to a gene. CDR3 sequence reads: CASSVGGLAGQETQYF. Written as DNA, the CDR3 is TGTGCCAGCAGCGTAGGAGGACTAGCGGGTCAAGAGACCCAGTACTTC.

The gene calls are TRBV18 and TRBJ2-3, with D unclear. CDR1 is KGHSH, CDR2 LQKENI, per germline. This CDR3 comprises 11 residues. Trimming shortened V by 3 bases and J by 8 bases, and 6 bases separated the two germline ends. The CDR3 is CASSPRATQYF. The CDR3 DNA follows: TGTGCCAGCTCACCTCGGGCTACGCAGTATTTT.

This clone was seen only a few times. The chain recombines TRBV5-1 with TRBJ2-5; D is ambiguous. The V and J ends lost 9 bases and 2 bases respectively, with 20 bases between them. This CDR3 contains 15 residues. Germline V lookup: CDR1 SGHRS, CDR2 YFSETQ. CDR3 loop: CATRGLGYPQETQYF. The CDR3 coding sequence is TGCGCCACCCGAGGTCTGGGCTATCCACAAGAGACCCAGTACTTC.